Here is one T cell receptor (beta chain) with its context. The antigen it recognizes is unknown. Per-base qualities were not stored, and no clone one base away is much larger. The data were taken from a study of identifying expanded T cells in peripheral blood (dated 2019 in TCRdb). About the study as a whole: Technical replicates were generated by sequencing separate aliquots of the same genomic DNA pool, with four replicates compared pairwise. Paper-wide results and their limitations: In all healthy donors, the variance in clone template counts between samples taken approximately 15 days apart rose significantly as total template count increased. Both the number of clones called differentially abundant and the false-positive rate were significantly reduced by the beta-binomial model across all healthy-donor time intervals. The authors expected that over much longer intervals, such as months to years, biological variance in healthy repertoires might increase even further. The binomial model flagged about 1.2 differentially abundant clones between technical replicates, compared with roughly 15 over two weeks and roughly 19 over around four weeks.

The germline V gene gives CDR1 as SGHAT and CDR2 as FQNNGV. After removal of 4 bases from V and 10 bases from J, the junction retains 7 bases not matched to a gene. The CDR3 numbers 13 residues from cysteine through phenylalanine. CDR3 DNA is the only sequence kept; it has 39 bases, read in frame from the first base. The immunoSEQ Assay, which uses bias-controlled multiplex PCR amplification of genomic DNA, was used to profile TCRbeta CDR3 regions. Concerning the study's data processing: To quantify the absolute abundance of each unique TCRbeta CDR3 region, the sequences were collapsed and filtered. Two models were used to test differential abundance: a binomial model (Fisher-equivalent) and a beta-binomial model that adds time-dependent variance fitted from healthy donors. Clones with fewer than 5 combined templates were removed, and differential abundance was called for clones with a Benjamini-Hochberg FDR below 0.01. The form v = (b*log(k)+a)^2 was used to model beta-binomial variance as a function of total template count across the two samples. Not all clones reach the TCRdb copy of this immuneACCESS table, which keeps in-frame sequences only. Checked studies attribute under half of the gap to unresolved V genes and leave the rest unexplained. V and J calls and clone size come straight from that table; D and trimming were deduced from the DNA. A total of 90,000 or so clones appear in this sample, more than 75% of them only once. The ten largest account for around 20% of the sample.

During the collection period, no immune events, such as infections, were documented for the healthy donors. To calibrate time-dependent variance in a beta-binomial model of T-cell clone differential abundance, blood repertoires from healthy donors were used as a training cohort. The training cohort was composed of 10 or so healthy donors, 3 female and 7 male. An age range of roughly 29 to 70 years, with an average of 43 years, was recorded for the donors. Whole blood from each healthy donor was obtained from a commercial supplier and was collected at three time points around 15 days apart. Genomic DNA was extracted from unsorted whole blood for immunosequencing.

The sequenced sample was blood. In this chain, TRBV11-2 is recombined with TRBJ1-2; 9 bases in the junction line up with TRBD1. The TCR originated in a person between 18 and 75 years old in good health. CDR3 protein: CASSWGTGFNYTF. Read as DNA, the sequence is TGTGCCAGCAGCTGGGGGACAGGGTTTAACTACACCTTC. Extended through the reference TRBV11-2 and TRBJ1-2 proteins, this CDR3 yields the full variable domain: EAGVAQSPRYKIIEKRQSVAFWCNPISGHATLYWYQQILGQGPKLLIQFQNNGVVDDSQLPKDRFSAERLKGVDSTLKIQPAKLEDSAVYLCASSWGTGFNYTFGSGTRLTVV.